This T cell receptor beta chain was documented in a study of metastatic and nonmetastatic thyroid tumors. Study at large: The study looked at repertoires side by side in blood and in tumor or nodule tissue from malignant and benign thyroid patients.

Findings of the study overall: Benign nodules reportedly had significantly lower TCR beta diversity than malignant thyroid tumors in blood and tumor.

Before thyroid surgery, none of the patients had received any treatment. At least ten counts were recorded for this clone. What it binds is not known. Germline loops: CDR1 LGHNA, CDR2 YNFKEQ. Trimming took 3 bases from V and 4 from J, leaving 7 bases between them. This CDR3 has 12 amino acids. Original processing notes: Between-group CDR3 differences, defined by clinicopathological status, yielded a distant-metastasis classifier for papillary thyroid cancer. TCRdb re-called the PCR reads with MiXCR. TCRdb assigned the V and J calls; the authors' analysis was not used. The sample lists approximately 38,000 clones; around 16% were seen once.

Material: blood. The chain joins TRBV4-2 to TRBJ2-7; D is ambiguous. This receptor was identified in a female donor with papillary thyroid cancer or a benign thyroid nodule (not recorded which). Some clones in this sample may be carry-over from other donors' samples. CDR3 in DNA: TGTGCCAGCAGCCAGGTATCTTACGAGCAGTACTTC. It encodes CASSQVSYEQYF.